This is a list of T cell receptor beta chains from one sample in a study of CD8 T cells in ankylosing spondylitis. TCRdb re-analysed the 5' RACE reads in MiXCR, keeping a single row per CDR3 protein. The repertoire consists of approximately 540,000 distinct CDR3 sequences, with about an eighth occurring once and the leading ten covering nearly 7%. Sequenced: blood, either unsorted or a sorted T cell fraction (not recorded which). The receptors shown here come from a male donor with ankylosing spondylitis. CDR3s include the opening cysteine and the closing phenylalanine or tryptophan. D genes are given only for firm matches. Part of the rows lack a size; the others show once, few, many or a class for expanded clones.

D	V	J	size	CDR3	DNA
NA	TRBV11-2	TRBJ2-5	many	CASSLGRRGKKETQYF	TGTGCCAGCAGCTTAGGGAGGCGAGGCAAAAAAGAGACCCAGTACTTC
NA	TRBV7-9	TRBJ2-2	few	CASSRTVGTGELFF	TGTGCCAGCAGCCGTACAGTGGGCACCGGGGAGCTGTTTTTT
TRBD2	TRBV2	TRBJ2-1	NA	CASTTPGLAGGWFF	TGTGCCAGCACGACCCCGGGACTAGCGGGAGGGTGGTTCTTC
TRBD2	TRBV20-1	TRBJ2-2	NA	CSARDMAGEGTGELFF	TGCAGTGCTAGAGATATGGCGGGAGAAGGTACCGGGGAGCTGTTTTTT
NA	TRBV9	TRBJ2-5	many	CASSVGRGPQETQYF	TGTGCCAGCAGCGTAGGAAGGGGACCCCAAGAGACCCAGTACTTC
TRBD1	TRBV11-2	TRBJ2-7	NA	CASSLNSGTGSYEQYF	TGTGCCAGCAGCCTAAATTCCGGGACAGGATCCTACGAGCAGTACTTC
NA	TRBV18	TRBJ1-6	NA	CASSSADLSSYNSPLHF	TGTGCCAGCTCGTCGGCCGATCTGAGCTCCTATAATTCACCCCTCCACTTT
NA	TRBV9	TRBJ2-2	few	CASSVRQGGTGELFF	TGTGCCAGCAGCGTGCGGCAGGGAGGCACCGGGGAGCTGTTTTTT
NA	TRBV3-1	TRBJ2-6	NA	CASSQPDRANVLTF	TGTGCCAGCAGCCAACCGGATAGGGCCAACGTCCTGACTTTC
TRBD1	TRBV18	TRBJ1-5	few	CASSPPGTAYGPQHF	TGTGCCAGCTCACCACCGGGGACAGCCTACGGGCCCCAGCATTTT
TRBD1	TRBV12-3/TRBV12-4	TRBJ2-2	few	CASTRDRVTGELFF	TGTGCCAGCACCAGGGACAGGGTCACCGGGGAGCTGTTTTTT
NA	TRBV10-1	TRBJ2-2	NA	CASSYENTGELFF	TGCGCCAGCAGTTACGAGAACACCGGGGAGCTGTTTTTT
TRBD2	TRBV27	TRBJ2-5	NA	CASSLTSGRIGETQYF	TGTGCCAGCAGTTTAACTAGCGGGAGGATTGGGGAGACCCAGTACTTC
TRBD2	TRBV5-1	TRBJ2-4	few	CASSPGLAGGSKNIQYF	TGCGCCAGCAGCCCCGGACTAGCGGGAGGGTCCAAAAACATTCAGTACTTC
TRBD1	TRBV6-1	TRBJ2-4	few	CASSEAFSRDSSLRENIQYF	TGTGCCAGCAGTGAAGCGTTTTCGAGGGACAGCTCCCTGAGGGAAAACATTCAGTACTTC
TRBD1	TRBV11-3	TRBJ1-2	few	CASSKGGKQYGYTF	TGTGCCAGCAGCAAAGGGGGCAAACAATATGGCTACACCTTC